This T cell receptor (beta chain) was identified during a study of T cells in Graves' hyperthyroidism and ophthalmopathy. General study points: With a median lead of roughly 6.2 months before onset, the model predicted ophthalmopathy.

In its sample, this clonotype was seen a few times. No antigen is known for it. RNA transcripts served as the template for amplifying TCR beta CDR3 regions. When the TCR CDR3 underwent first-round RT-PCR, the HTBI primer set was used. TCRdb ran MiXCR on the multiplex PCR reads and lists one entry per CDR3 protein. The table lists 550,000 to 600,000 distinct CDR3 sequences, approximately 15% of them singletons, with about 20% in the top ten. V lost 6 bases, J lost 0 bases, and 11 bases lay in between. Germline assignment: CDR1 LNHDA and CDR2 SQIVND (reference sequence). This CDR3 region has 14 residues. Graves' hyperthyroidism without ophthalmopathy progression within 18 months was termed stable. For the diagnoses, clinical symptoms, serum thyroxine and TRAb, thyroid ultrasound and orbital computed tomography were used.

This chain uses TRBV19 with TRBJ1-1; no firm D call. This TCR was sampled from a woman aged 18-35 years with Graves' hyperthyroidism. The sample taken for sequencing was blood. The CDR3 nucleotides are TGTGCCAGTAGCACCCCACAGATGAACACTGAAGCTTTCTTT. This translates into CASSTPQMNTEAFF.